Described below is a single TCR beta chain sequence and its context. Its cognate antigen is unknown. The sample is drawn from a study of cytomegalovirus exposure and HLA in healthy donors. Study results and caveats: Most sequenced TCRs were rare (though some public TCRs occurred in many donors).

The PCR ran on 60 Vbeta and 13 Jbeta primers. Profiled with immunoSEQ multiplex PCR; TCRdb holds only in-frame clones, not every one. The table includes approximately 140,000 clones, roughly 77% detected once. The germline gives CDR1 MDHEN, CDR2 SYDVKM. The length of the CDR3 is 14 residues. Trimming pared 6 bases from V and 3 bases from J, leaving 15 bases between. The chain is built from TRBV28 and TRBJ2-7, with a possible D match to TRBD1 (7 bases). The material sequenced was PBMCs. The TCR originated in a man aged 35 to 55 in good health and CMV-seronegative. CDR3 in DNA: TGTGCCAGCAGCCCTTTCAGGGGGGTCTACGAGCAGTACTTC. Its translation is CASSPFRGVYEQYF.